In this sample, the clone carrying this TCR beta chain turned up a few times. No antigen is known for it. The CDR3 contains 12 residues. V gave up 6 bases and J gave up 9 bases, with 15 bases separating them. Germline V CDR1 and CDR2: MDHEN, SYDVKM. This entry is derived from a study of T cells in Graves' hyperthyroidism and ophthalmopathy. Broader study findings: Progression to ophthalmopathy was predicted a median of about 6.6 months early. Expanded thyroid clonotypes (above 0.001) were mostly also found in blood. From stable hyperthyroidism, ophthalmopathy was set apart by a 13 V-J model.

Authors of the study amplified TCR beta CDR3 regions from RNA transcripts. An initial round of RT-PCR targeting the TCR CDR3 relied on the HTBI primer set. TCRdb reprocessed the multiplex PCR reads with MiXCR, giving one entry per CDR3 protein. The sample includes hundreds of thousands of distinct CDR3 sequences, roughly 25% of them seen just once. The chain employs TRBV28 and TRBJ2-7; D gene ambiguous. This sequence was found in a woman in her thirties with Graves' ophthalmopathy. Sequenced: blood. CDR3 protein: CASSSDSVGQYF. Here the CDR3 DNA reads TGTGCCAGCAGCAGTGACTCCGTTGGGCAGTACTTC.